This TCR beta chain was sequenced for a study of blood T cell repertoires in COVID-19. Across the whole study: Samples came from the United States, Italy and Spain, spanning acute and convalescent COVID-19. T cells, B-cell-depleted T cells, or PBMCs supplied cDNA or gDNA.

This clone was picked up a small number of times. As handled by the study authors: Nucleated cell counts were estimated from reference gene primer amplification. Method: immunoSEQ multiplex PCR; TCRdb's copy keeps in-frame clones and lacks some. V, J and clone size are taken as reported in that table, and D and trimming were inferred from the DNA itself. Seen here are approximately 97,000 clones, around 87% observed once, and the top ten hold about 3%. The length of the CDR3 is 14 residues. Germline loops: CDR1 SGHDT, CDR2 YYEEEE. Trimming stripped 1 base from V and 1 base from J, with 6 bases between.

The rearrangement joins TRBV5-6 to TRBJ2-4, with D possibly matching TRBD2 (5 bases). The sequence was collected from a man in his fifties or sixties with active or convalescent COVID-19. The specimen sequenced was peripheral blood. CDR3 amino acids: CASSLWRAKNIQYF. In DNA, the CDR3 is TGTGCCAGCAGCTTGTGGAGGGCCAAAAACATTCAGTACTTC.